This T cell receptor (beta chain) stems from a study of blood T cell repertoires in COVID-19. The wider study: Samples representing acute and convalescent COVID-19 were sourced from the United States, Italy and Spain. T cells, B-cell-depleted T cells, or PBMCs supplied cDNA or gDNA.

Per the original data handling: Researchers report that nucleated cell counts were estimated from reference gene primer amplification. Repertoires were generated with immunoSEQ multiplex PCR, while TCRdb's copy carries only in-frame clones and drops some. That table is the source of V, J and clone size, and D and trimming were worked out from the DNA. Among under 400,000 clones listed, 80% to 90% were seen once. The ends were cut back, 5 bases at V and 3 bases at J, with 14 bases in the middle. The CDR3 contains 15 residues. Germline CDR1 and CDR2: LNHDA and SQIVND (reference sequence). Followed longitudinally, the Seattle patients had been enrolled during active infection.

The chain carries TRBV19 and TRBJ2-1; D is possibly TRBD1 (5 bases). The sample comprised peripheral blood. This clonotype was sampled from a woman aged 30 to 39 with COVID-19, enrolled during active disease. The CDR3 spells CASSPRQSNYNEQFF. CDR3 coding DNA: TGTGCCAGTAGTCCTCGACAGAGTAACTACAATGAGCAGTTCTTC.